The entry that follows covers one T cell receptor (beta chain) sequence. The antigen is undetermined. The source of the sample is a study of T cell responses to AZD1222 COVID-19 vaccine. The study, taken as a whole, reports: When two AZD1222 doses had been given, Spike-specific TCR breadth and depth rose. Repertoires in all cases were sampled only once the peak T cell response had passed.

Data came from immunoSEQ multiplex PCR; TCRdb stores just in-frame clones and leaves some out. Of about 180,000 clones detected, roughly nine tenths appear once; the ten largest clones hold 1.6%. This CDR3 contains 12 residues. Germline-derived CDR1 and CDR2 are MNHEY and SVGEGT. V lost 2 bases and J lost 10, with 9 bases in between. The chain couples TRBV6-2 or TRBV6-3 to TRBJ2-1, with D possibly matching TRBD2 (6 bases). The specimen was peripheral blood, collected on day 0 of AZD1222 vaccination. The sequence derives from an adult in good health. Here the CDR3 DNA reads TGTGCCAGCAGTTACCGGCTAGCGGAGCAGTTCTTC. Protein product: CASSYRLAEQFF.